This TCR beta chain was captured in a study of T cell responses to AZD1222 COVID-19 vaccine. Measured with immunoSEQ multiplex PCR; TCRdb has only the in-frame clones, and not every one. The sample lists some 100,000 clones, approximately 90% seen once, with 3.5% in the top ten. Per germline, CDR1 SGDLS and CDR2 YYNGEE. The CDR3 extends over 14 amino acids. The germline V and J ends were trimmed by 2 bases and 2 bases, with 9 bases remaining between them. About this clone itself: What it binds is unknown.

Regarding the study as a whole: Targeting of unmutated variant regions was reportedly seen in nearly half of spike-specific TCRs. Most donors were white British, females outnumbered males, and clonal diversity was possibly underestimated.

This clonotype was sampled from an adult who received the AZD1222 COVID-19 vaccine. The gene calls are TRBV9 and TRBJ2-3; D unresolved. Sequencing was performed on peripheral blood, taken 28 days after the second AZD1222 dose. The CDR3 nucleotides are TGTGCCAGCAGCGTTAGAACAGCCACAGATACGCAGTATTTT. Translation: CASSVRTATDTQYF.